Below, 16 T cell receptor beta chains from the same sample are listed, as sequenced in a study of response to subunit inactivated influenza vaccine. TCRdb re-called the RT-PCR reads through MiXCR, storing one row per CDR3 protein. The sample has 150,000 to 200,000 distinct CDR3 sequences, roughly 10% seen once. This sample comprised non-naive T cells sorted from PBMCs, obtained 45 days after vaccination. The source of these receptors is a man aged 50 to 59 who received an inactivated influenza vaccine.

The J gene is TRBJ2-3, the V gene TRBV12-3 or TRBV12-4; D perhaps matches TRBD1 (8 bases). Trimming stripped 11 bases from V and 4 bases from J, with 31 bases between. The CDR3 extends over 18 amino acids. The CDR3 DNA sequence: TGTGCCTTCAGTTTATTCGGTCCACAGGGGGGGTTAGCAGATACGCAGTATTTT. Amino acids: CAFSLFGPQGGLADTQYF.

The chain combines TRBV27 with TRBJ2-2; D is undetermined. CDR3 length equals 15 residues. V gave up 3 bases and J gave up 0 bases, with 8 bases separating them. Germline values: CDR1 MNHEY, CDR2 SMNVEV (reference sequence). The CDR3 region is CASSLSLSNTGELFF. CDR3 DNA: TGTGCCAGCAGTTTGAGTCTATCGAACACCGGGGAGCTGTTTTTT.

This clonotype was seen many times. The CDR3 nucleotides are TGTGCCACCAGTGATACCAGGACAGGGTCGGCAGATACGCAGTATTTT. It is translated as CATSDTRTGSADTQYF. V usage is TRBV24-1 and J usage is TRBJ2-3; 8 nucleotides match TRBD1. J lost 4 bases, V lost 3 bases, and 8 bases had no gene match. The CDR3 runs 16 residues. In germline, CDR1 is KGHDR, CDR2 SFDVKD.

The rearrangement uses TRBV7-2 and TRBJ1-1; tentative D call: TRBD1 (5 bases). The CDR3 has 16 residues. Trimming removed 2 bases from V and 4 bases from J, with 17 bases in between. The germline V gene has CDR1 SGHTA and CDR2 FQGNSA. The CDR3 DNA reads as TGTGCCAGCAGCTTACGACCCAGTCAGGGTGGCACTGAAGCTTTCTTT. Translation gives CASSLRPSQGGTEAFF.

This clonotype turned up a few times. This sequence joins TRBV6-2 or TRBV6-3 and TRBJ2-3; D assignment may be TRBD1 or TRBD2 (6 bases each). The germline V gene encodes CDR1 MNHEY and CDR2 SVGEGT. V was trimmed by 5 bases and J by 4 bases, leaving 22 bases between them. The CDR3 runs 17 residues. CDR3 residues: CASSRPRLGGMADTQYF. As DNA, the CDR3 is TGTGCCAGCAGTCGCCCCCGCCTGGGGGGCATGGCAGATACGCAGTATTTT.

This clonotype was found a few times. V and J are TRBV29-1 and TRBJ1-1; D ambiguous. Deletions cut 7 bases from V and 6 bases from J, with 18 bases between. Germline V gene sequence: CDR1 SQVTM, CDR2 ANQGSEA. The CDR3 spans 13 residues. CDR3 region: CSGKDGLGSEAFF. DNA of the CDR3: TGCAGCGGTAAGGACGGCCTCGGGTCTGAAGCTTTCTTT.

The sample holds many counts of this clonotype. The rearrangement uses TRBV28 and TRBJ2-2, with a tentative D call TRBD1 (6 bases). The ends were cut back, 7 bases at V and 1 base at J, with 13 bases in the middle. CDR1 is MDHEN, CDR2 SYDVKM, per germline. The CDR3 is 15 amino acids. CDR3 nucleotide sequence: TGTGCCAGCACCGCCGGACAGCTGAACACCGGGGAGCTGTTTTTT. Amino acids: CASTAGQLNTGELFF.

This chain connects TRBV5-1 to TRBJ2-7; the D gene is possibly TRBD1 (6 bases). The CDR3 extends over 13 amino acids. Trimming took 5 bases from V and 5 from J, leaving 14 bases between them. CDR1 SGHRS and CDR2 YFSETQ come from the germline V gene. The CDR3 DNA reads as TGCGCCAGCAGGCTCGGGGACAAAAACGAGCAGTACTTC. Translation: CASRLGDKNEQYF.

This clonotype came up many times. This sequence joins TRBV10-3 and TRBJ2-7; D gene uncertain. CDR3 length equals 12 residues. From germline, CDR1 is ENHRY and CDR2 SYGVKD. V was shortened by 4 bases and J by 2 bases, with 6 bases between the two germline ends. CDR3 DNA: TGTGCCATCAGTGCAGCTCCCTACGAGCAGTACTTC. Translation: CAISAAPYEQYF.

This clonotype was seen a handful of times. This sequence joins TRBV28 and TRBJ1-2, with 9 bases lining up with TRBD1. The V gene's germline CDR1 is MDHEN and CDR2 SYDVKM. The CDR3 loop spans 13 amino acids. Trimming removed 6 bases from V and 8 bases from J; junction bases left unmatched: 7. This CDR3 is CASRTGGVEGYTF. The CDR3 DNA sequence: TGTGCCAGCAGAACAGGGGGCGTGGAAGGCTACACCTTC.

A few counts support this clonotype. V is TRBV3-1 and J is TRBJ2-1; D is ambiguous. V lost 1 base and J lost 7, with 23 bases in between. Germline V gene sequence: CDR1 LGHDT, CDR2 YNNKEL (reference sequence). The CDR3 runs to 18 residues. In DNA, the CDR3 is TGTGCCAGCAGCCAAGGGGTGCAGAGATGGAGTAGGAGTAATGAGCAGTTCTTC. Protein sequence: CASSQGVQRWSRSNEQFF.

The table lists this clonotype with a few counts. The chain joins TRBV20-1 to TRBJ2-7; 13 bases fit TRBD2. Trimming took 3 bases from V and 3 from J; bases not matched to a gene: 8. Per germline, CDR1 DFQATT and CDR2 SNEGSKA (reference sequence). The CDR3 is made up of 16 amino acids. This CDR3 is CSASARRTSGSYEQYF. CDR3 sequence (DNA): TGCAGTGCTAGCGCCCGCAGGACTAGCGGGAGCTACGAGCAGTACTTC.

This rearrangement joins TRBV20-1 to TRBJ2-6, with 9 bases fitting TRBD1. Germline trimming cut 4 bases from V and 5 bases from J; bases unmatched to any gene: 6. This CDR3 is built from 15 residues. Germline V gene data show CDR1 as DFQATT and CDR2 as SNEGSKA (reference sequence). In nucleotides, the CDR3 is TGCAGTGCTAACGGACAGGGGACGAGGGCCAACGTCCTGACTTTC. Protein: CSANGQGTRANVLTF.

This chain joins TRBV18 and TRBJ2-3; no definite D call. The CDR3 extends over 13 amino acids. From germline, CDR1 is KGHSH and CDR2 LQKENI. V dropped 3 bases and J dropped 5 bases, with 9 bases sitting between them. The CDR3 bases are TGTGCCAGCTCACCCAGTATCAAAGATACGCAGTATTTT. Translating gives CASSPSIKDTQYF.

The sample holds many counts of this clonotype. The chain links TRBV20-1 to TRBJ2-2; 7 positions agree with TRBD2. Germline lookup yields CDR1 DFQATT and CDR2 SNEGSKA (reference sequence). V shed 3 bases, J shed 7 bases, and the junction held 8 bases outside the gene matches. The CDR3 has 14 residues. CDR3 sequence: CSARGGGSDGELFF. The DNA for the CDR3 is TGCAGTGCTAGGGGTGGCGGGAGTGACGGGGAGCTGTTTTTT.

In its sample, this clonotype was seen a few times. The chain is built from TRBV4-3 and TRBJ2-3, with 9 nucleotides matching TRBD1. J was trimmed by 4 bases and V by 4 bases; bases with no gene match: 3. The CDR3 sequence is 14 residues long. Germline V CDR1 and CDR2: LGHNA, YSLEER. CDR3 protein: CASSRDRVPDTQYF. CDR3 nucleotide sequence: TGCGCCAGCAGCCGGGACAGGGTTCCAGATACGCAGTATTTT.